These T cell receptor beta chains were read from a single sample in a study of T-cell reconstitution after alpha-beta-depleted transplantation in children. Each CDR3 protein gets one entry after TCRdb re-called the PCR reads with MiXCR. The data show around 250,000 distinct CDR3 sequences, about 23% seen once. The sequences come from PBMCs, collected before TCRalphabeta/CD19-depleted stem cell transplant. The receptors originated from a girl aged 2-10 years with Fanconi anemia, due to receive a stem cell transplant. The CDR3 runs from the conserved cysteine through the conserved F or W. The D gene is left open where the match is weak. For some rows the clone size is stated as once, few or many, or as a class when expanded; others skip it.

j_gene	abundance	v_gene	d_gene	CDR3nt	CDR3aa
TRBJ2-1	many	TRBV2	TRBD2	TGTGCCAGCAGTGGGTCATCGGCGGGGGTTGGAAATGAGCAGTTCTTC	CASSGSSAGVGNEQFF
TRBJ2-7	NA	TRBV14	NA	TGTGCCAGCAGCCAAGGGGTCGGGGGAACCTACGAGCAGTACTTC	CASSQGVGGTYEQYF
TRBJ2-3	many	TRBV12-3/TRBV12-4	NA	TGTGCCAGCAGTTTAGAAGGGGGACCCACAGATACGCAGTATTTT	CASSLEGGPTDTQYF
TRBJ2-7	NA	TRBV20-1	NA	TGCAGTGCCCCAGGGTACGGCGAGCAGTACTTC	CSAPGYGEQYF
TRBJ2-6	few	TRBV24-1	NA	TGTGCCACCAGTGATCCCCCCTCGACAGGTACCTCTGGGGCCAACGTCCTGACTTTC	CATSDPPSTGTSGANVLTF
TRBJ1-5	NA	TRBV20-1	NA	TGCAGTGCTAGAGGGGCCAGACCTTATAGCAATCAGCCCCAGCATTTT	CSARGARPYSNQPQHF
TRBJ2-1	NA	TRBV5-6	NA	TGTGCCAGCAGCGAAGAGCGGGTAAGCTCCTACAATGAGCAGTTCTTC	CASSEERVSSYNEQFF
TRBJ1-4	NA	TRBV28	NA	TGTGCCAGCAGCCAGGGGAAACAAAAACTGTTTTTT	CASSQGKQKLFF
TRBJ1-4	NA	TRBV6-9	TRBD1	TGTGCCAGCAGTTATCGGACAGGGAAACTGTTTTTT	CASSYRTGKLFF
TRBJ2-2	NA	TRBV12-3/TRBV12-4	NA	TGTGCCAGCAGTTTAGCGCTCGCGACCGGGGAGCTGTTTTTT	CASSLALATGELFF
TRBJ2-3	few	TRBV7-9	NA	TGTGCCAGCAGCCCGACCGGGACCGTCACAGATACGCAGTATTTT	CASSPTGTVTDTQYF
TRBJ2-1	NA	TRBV24-1	TRBD2	TGTGCCACCAGTGATGGGGGGCCCGAGCGGGGGGGTTTAAATGAGCAGTTCTTC	CATSDGGPERGGLNEQFF
TRBJ2-7	many	TRBV29-1	NA	TGCAGCGGAGACAGTACCTACGAGCAGTACTTC	CSGDSTYEQYF
TRBJ2-3	once	TRBV27	NA	TGTGCCGTAGGTTGGGATACGCAGTATTTT	CAVGWDTQYF
TRBJ2-7	once	TRBV29-1	NA	TGCAGCGTTGAAGTCGGGGAGTTGCAGTACTTC	CSVEVGELQYF
TRBJ2-5	many	TRBV20-1	NA	TGCAGTGCCTTCATTGGGGAGACCCAGTACTTC	CSAFIGETQYF
TRBJ2-4	NA	TRBV25-1	NA	TGTGCCAGCAGTGAATCTGGGGCCGCCAAAAACATTCAGTACTTC	CASSESGAAKNIQYF
TRBJ2-7	many	TRBV12-3/TRBV12-4	NA	TGTGCCAGCAGCCACCTCGGGGGCTACGAGCAGTACTTC	CASSHLGGYEQYF
TRBJ2-3	many	TRBV20-1	TRBD2	TGCAGTGCTAGTCGGGGGGGGACAGATACGCAGTATTTT	CSASRGGTDTQYF
TRBJ2-1	few	TRBV7-3	TRBD2	TGTGCCAGCAGCTCAGGGACTAGCCTCTACAATGAGCAGTTCTTC	CASSSGTSLYNEQFF
TRBJ2-1	few	TRBV20-1	NA	TGCAGTGCTAGCGGGAGATGGCATGAGCAGTTCTTC	CSASGRWHEQFF
TRBJ2-1	many	TRBV24-1	NA	TGTGCCACCAGTGGGGTCAATGAGCAGTTCTTC	CATSGVNEQFF
TRBJ2-5	many	TRBV4-2	NA	TGTGCCAGCAGCCAAGAGGGGGAAGAGACCCAGTACTTC	CASSQEGEETQYF
TRBJ2-1	many	TRBV5-1	TRBD2	TGCGCCAGCAGCTTGGCGACTTCGCTACTAGCGGGGATATACAATGAGCAGTTCTTC	CASSLATSLLAGIYNEQFF
TRBJ1-2	many	TRBV28	NA	TGTGCCAGCAGTTGGGTGAACTATGGCTACACCTTC	CASSWVNYGYTF
TRBJ2-1	many	TRBV6-5	NA	TGTGCCAGCAGTTACCCGACTAGTAGCTCCTACAATGAGCAGTTCTTC	CASSYPTSSSYNEQFF
TRBJ2-7	few	TRBV2	NA	TGTGCCAGCAGTGCCCTCTCCTACGAGCAGTACTTC	CASSALSYEQYF
TRBJ2-1	many	TRBV29-1	NA	TGCAGCGTTGAAGATGGCACGACAGCCCACAATGAGCAGTTCTTC	CSVEDGTTAHNEQFF
TRBJ2-7	NA	TRBV28	NA	TGTGCCAGCAGTTTATTAGGGGGATGGGGGACCTACGAGCAGTACTTC	CASSLLGGWGTYEQYF
TRBJ2-7	many	TRBV6-1	TRBD2	TGTGCCAGCAGTCCTAGCGGGAGGTTCCGAGAGCAGTACTTC	CASSPSGRFREQYF
TRBJ2-1	many	TRBV5-1	TRBD1	TGCGCCAGCAGTCCAGAGGGACAGGGGTCCTACAATGAGCAGTTCTTC	CASSPEGQGSYNEQFF
TRBJ2-7	few	TRBV7-9	NA	TGTGCCAGCAGCTTATCGGCGACCGCGAATGGTTACGAGCAGTACTTC	CASSLSATANGYEQYF
TRBJ2-3	NA	TRBV7-9	TRBD1	TGTGCCAGCAGCTTAGGAGGGGGCGCCGCAGATACGCAGTATTTT	CASSLGGGAADTQYF
TRBJ1-2	many	TRBV29-1	TRBD1	TGCAGCGTTGCCGCCGGGACAGATTTCTATGGCTACACCTTC	CSVAAGTDFYGYTF
TRBJ2-5	many	TRBV12-3/TRBV12-4	NA	TGTGCCAGCAGCTTGGGGGCTAGCTCCTTCCAAGAGACCCAGTACTTC	CASSLGASSFQETQYF
TRBJ2-2	few	TRBV5-1	NA	TGCGCCAGCAGCTTGACGGGAGTGAACACCGGGGAGCTGTTTTTT	CASSLTGVNTGELFF
TRBJ2-1	NA	TRBV7-3	TRBD2	TGTGCCAGCAGCCCCTATATAGCGGGAAGCTCCGATGAGCAGTTCTTC	CASSPYIAGSSDEQFF
TRBJ2-1	NA	TRBV20-1	TRBD2	TGCAGTGCTAGTACGGGACTAGCGGATCCGGAGCAGTTCTTC	CSASTGLADPEQFF
TRBJ2-5	many	TRBV20-1	NA	TGCAGTGCCCAAGAGATAACGGGGTACCAAGAGACCCAGTACTTC	CSAQEITGYQETQYF
TRBJ1-1	NA	TRBV25-1	NA	TGTGCCAGCAGTGAAGGTACTGAAGCTTTCTTT	CASSEGTEAFF
TRBJ1-1	few	TRBV7-8	NA	TGTGCCAGCAGCTTAGCCAGCGGGGCGGAGGCTTTCTTT	CASSLASGAEAFF
TRBJ2-5	NA	TRBV9	TRBD2	TGTGCCAGCAGCGTGTTCCCCGGGACTAGCGGGAGTAAGGGAGAGACCCAGTACTTC	CASSVFPGTSGSKGETQYF
TRBJ2-5	many	TRBV5-1	NA	TGCGCCAGCAGCTTGGGGACACAAGAGACGACCCAGTACTTC	CASSLGTQETTQYF
TRBJ2-5	NA	TRBV5-1	TRBD1	TGCGCCAGCAGCCTATGGACAGGGTGGCAAGAGACCCAGTACTTC	CASSLWTGWQETQYF
TRBJ2-3	NA	TRBV20-1	NA	TGCAGTGCTAGGGCGGCCAGCACAGATACGCAGTATTTT	CSARAASTDTQYF
TRBJ2-1	many	TRBV29-1	TRBD1	TGCAGCGTTGAGGACAGGGGCGCCTACAATGAGCAGTTCTTC	CSVEDRGAYNEQFF
TRBJ1-2	many	TRBV20-1	NA	TGCAGTGCTATCTCGGACACCACCTACACCTTC	CSAISDTTYTF
TRBJ2-7	few	TRBV19	TRBD1	TGTGCCAGTAGTATCACAGGGGGCGCCCCCAACTACGAGCAGTACTTC	CASSITGGAPNYEQYF
TRBJ2-3	few	TRBV7-9	TRBD2	TGTGCCAGCAGCTTAGGACTAGCGCCAGATACGCAGTATTTT	CASSLGLAPDTQYF
TRBJ2-2	NA	TRBV26	NA	TGTGCCAGCAGCGTGACAGGGATCGGGGACACCGGGGAGCTGTTTTTT	CASSVTGIGDTGELFF
TRBJ2-2	many	TRBV20-1	NA	TGCAGTGCTAGAGATAACGGGAACACCGGGGAGCTGTTTTTT	CSARDNGNTGELFF
TRBJ1-1	few	TRBV20-1	NA	TGCAGTGCTAGAGAACACAAGGGGTGGGGCACTGAAGCTTTCTTT	CSAREHKGWGTEAFF
TRBJ1-1	few	TRBV11-1	TRBD1	TGTGCCAGCAGCCCAATCCCAGCCGGGACAGTCATCAACACTGAAGCTTTCTTT	CASSPIPAGTVINTEAFF
TRBJ2-7	NA	TRBV7-2	TRBD1	TGTGCCAGCAGCTTCGACAGGGGGAGGGTCGAGCAGTACTTC	CASSFDRGRVEQYF
TRBJ2-1	NA	TRBV2	TRBD2	TGTGCCAGCAGTGAAGTCGCTAGCGGGGGCAACTACAATGAGCAGTTCTTC	CASSEVASGGNYNEQFF
TRBJ2-7	many	TRBV12-3/TRBV12-4	TRBD2	TGTGCCAGCACCAAACTAGCGGGCCCTTACGAGCAGTACTTC	CASTKLAGPYEQYF